The 20 T cell receptor beta chains presented below share a single source sample, sequenced in a study of blood T cell repertoires in COVID-19. Assay: immunoSEQ multiplex PCR; the TCRdb copy retains only in-frame clones and omits some. The sample has fewer than 75,000 clones, 86% seen once. Sequencing was carried out using peripheral blood. These receptors came from a man aged 45-65 years with active COVID-19.

The chain carries TRBV5-1 and TRBJ1-6, with a tentative D call TRBD1 (5 bases). Germline V CDR1 and CDR2: SGHRS, YFSETQ. Trimming stripped 0 bases from V and 9 bases from J, with 10 bases between. The CDR3 extends over 14 amino acids. CDR3 bases: TGCGCCAGCAGCTTGGGGCAGGGTGGTTCACCCCTCCACTTT. This sequence encodes CASSLGQGGSPLHF.

J is TRBJ1-2 and V is TRBV2; 12 nucleotides align to TRBD1. CDR1 and CDR2 (germline): SNHLY, FYNNEI. Trimming at V came to 6 bases and at J to 7 bases, leaving 3 bases not matched to a gene. The CDR3 has 13 amino acids. The CDR3 nucleotides are TGTGCCAGCAGGGGACAGGGGGCGAGTGGCTACACCTTC. It yields the protein CASRGQGASGYTF.

This chain joins TRBV12-3 or TRBV12-4 and TRBJ2-2; D is ambiguous. CDR3 length: 12 residues. V was pared by 5 bases and J by 6 bases, with 7 bases between. The CDR3 nucleotides are TGTGCCAGCAGTCTACTACCCGGGGAGCTGTTTTTT. As protein: CASSLLPGELFF.

This clone was detected only once. This chain connects TRBV19 to TRBJ2-3, with 10 bases matching TRBD2. CDR1 is LNHDA, CDR2 SQIVND, per germline (reference sequence). This CDR3 has 17 residues. Germline trimming cut 7 bases from V and 0 bases from J; bases unmatched to any gene: 10. CDR3 sequence (DNA): TGTGCCAGTACTAAACCCGGGACTAGCGTAAGCACAGATACGCAGTATTTT. Its protein is CASTKPGTSVSTDTQYF.

V gene TRBV5-6 combines with J gene TRBJ2-7; D might be TRBD2 (6 bases). Germline lookup yields CDR1 SGHDT and CDR2 YYEEEE. The length of the CDR3 is 13 residues. Trimming took off 2 bases at V and 4 bases at J, with 10 bases between the two ends. CDR3 loop: CASSFGGRYEQYF. The CDR3, as DNA: TGTGCCAGCAGCTTCGGGGGACGGTACGAGCAGTACTTC.

The table lists this clone with a count of one. The chain couples TRBV19 to TRBJ2-2; TRBD1 matches at 9 bases. The CDR3 length is 15 residues. The V segment lost 7 bases and the J segment 5 bases; nucleotides outside the gene matches: 8. The V gene's germline CDR1 is LNHDA and CDR2 SQIVND (reference sequence). In nucleotides, the CDR3 is TGTGCCAGTATACAGACAGGGGGGGTAACCGGGGAGCTGTTTTTT. The encoded protein is CASIQTGGVTGELFF.

About this clone itself: A junction boundary mismatches the germline segment, possibly from a read error. The chain links TRBV30 to TRBJ2-2; 12 bases align to TRBD2. Germline V gene sequence: CDR1 GTSNPN, CDR2 SVGIG (reference sequence). CDR3 length: 14 amino acids. CDR3 loop: CAGRLAGAHGELFF. The CDR3 nucleotides read TGTGCCGGGAGACTAGCGGGAGCGCACGGGGAGCTGTTTTTT.

In its sample, this clone was seen a few times. Here the CDR3 reads CASSLAYTIYF. CDR3 coding DNA: TGTGCCAGCAGTTTAGCCTACACCATATATTTT. The rearrangement joins TRBV12-3 or TRBV12-4 to TRBJ1-3, with D unresolved. Trimming cost V 0 bases and J 8 bases, with 2 bases left between them. The CDR3 contains 11 residues.

V usage is TRBV7-9 and J usage is TRBJ2-3; TRBD1 matches 7 bases. The CDR3 loop spans 16 amino acids. The germline V gene has CDR1 SEHNR and CDR2 FQNEAQ (reference sequence). Unmatched junction bases numbered 6, after V lost 3 bases and J lost 0 bases. For the CDR3, the DNA is TGTGCCAGCAGCTTTTGGACAGGCCCTAGCACAGATACGCAGTATTTT. This sequence encodes CASSFWTGPSTDTQYF.

This clone was counted only a few times. The V gene is TRBV2, the J gene TRBJ2-7; 9 bases are shared with TRBD1. The CDR3 is 14 residues long. The germline V gene encodes CDR1 SNHLY and CDR2 FYNNEI. J lost 6 bases, V lost 5 bases, and 8 bases had no gene match. The CDR3 is CASSTGTGYSEQYV. The DNA for the CDR3 is TGTGCCAGCAGTACCGGGACAGGGTACTCCGAGCAGTACGTC.

The chain recombines TRBV4-1 with TRBJ1-1; D is unclear. Germline CDR1 MGHRA, CDR2 YSYEKL. This CDR3 is built from 14 residues. The ends were cut back, 4 bases at V and 7 bases at J, with 16 bases in the middle. The CDR3 DNA reads TGCGCCAGCAGCCCCCGAGATGATCGGGGTGAAGCTTTCTTT. The encoded protein is CASSPRDDRGEAFF.

The chain recombines TRBV6-1 with TRBJ2-3, with 8 bases aligning to TRBD2. The CDR3 consists of 16 residues. The trim removed 1 base at V and 9 bases at J, leaving 12 bases unmatched. Germline CDR1 MNHNS, CDR2 SASEGT. The CDR3 DNA reads TGTGCCAGCAGTGAAGGAGGAGCGGGGGCAGCAGGGACGCAGTATTTT. Amino acids: CASSEGGAGAAGTQYF.

The chain couples TRBV30 to TRBJ1-6, with D unclear. Trimming took off 0 bases at V and 6 bases at J, with 9 bases between the two ends. From germline, CDR1 is GTSNPN and CDR2 SVGIG (reference sequence). The CDR3 extends over 14 amino acids. This CDR3 reads CAWSVKQFNSPLHF. CDR3 DNA sequence: TGTGCCTGGAGTGTAAAACAGTTTAATTCACCCCTCCACTTT.

The rearrangement uses TRBV3-1 (or the pseudogene TRBV3-2) and TRBJ2-1; 10 bases agree with TRBD2. V dropped 4 bases and J dropped 7; count of bases not matched to a gene: 7. CDR1 and CDR2 from the germline V gene are LGHDT and YNNKEL (reference sequence). The CDR3 covers 15 residues. CDR3 region: CASSLASGSTNEQFF. The CDR3 region has the DNA TGTGCCAGCAGCCTGGCTAGCGGGAGCACGAATGAGCAGTTCTTC.

The J gene is TRBJ1-1, the V gene TRBV6-5; D gene uncertain. The CDR3 has 14 amino acids. The V gene's germline CDR1 is MNHEY and CDR2 SVGAGI. With 4 bases removed from V and 2 bases from J, the gap between germline ends came to 11 bases. The CDR3 is CASSFSAVNTEAFF. The DNA of the CDR3 is TGTGCCAGCAGTTTTTCGGCGGTTAACACTGAAGCTTTCTTT.

V is TRBV6-1 and J is TRBJ1-5, with 7 bases that match TRBD1. This CDR3 has 17 amino acids. The junction had 11 bases not matched to a gene; V was cut back by 4 bases and J by 2 bases. Germline-derived CDR1 and CDR2 are MNHNS and SASEGT. CDR3 sequence: CASSGGTVVRGNQPQHF. The CDR3 nucleotides are TGTGCCAGCAGTGGGGGGACAGTGGTGCGGGGCAATCAGCCCCAGCATTTT.

V is TRBV2 and J is TRBJ2-3; 9 bases align to TRBD2. Trimming removed 7 bases from V and 4 bases from J; junction bases left unmatched: 12. CDR1 SNHLY and CDR2 FYNNEI come from the germline V gene. This CDR3 region has 16 residues. In DNA form, the CDR3 reads TGTGCCAGCAATCGACCTGGGCGGGGGGGCGCAGATACGCAGTATTTT. This translates into CASNRPGRGGADTQYF.

The chain has TRBV2 and TRBJ2-1; 7 bases are a match to TRBD2. J was trimmed by 0 bases and V by 11 bases; bases with no gene match: 4. The CDR3 totals 13 residues. The germline gives CDR1 SNHLY, CDR2 FYNNEI. For the CDR3, the DNA is TGTGCCGGTACTAGCGCCTCCTACAATGAGCAGTTCTTC. It translates to CAGTSASYNEQFF.

Only one count was recorded for this clone. This sequence joins TRBV4-1 and TRBJ1-1, with 8 positions matching TRBD1. J lost 2 bases, V lost 2 bases, and 1 base had no gene match. CDR1 MGHRA and CDR2 YSYEKL come from the germline V gene. The CDR3 contains 14 residues. The CDR3 sequence is CASSQSGGNTEAFF. Here the CDR3 DNA reads TGCGCCAGCAGCCAATCAGGGGGCAACACTGAAGCTTTCTTT.

This clone was observed a single time. The identical CDR3 is also encoded by other nucleotide sequences in the sample. This chain uses TRBV2 with TRBJ1-2; TRBD1 might be the D (6 bases). Trimming left V 5 bases short and J 0 bases short, with 7 bases between. The CDR3 runs 13 residues. CDR1 SNHLY and CDR2 FYNNEI come from the germline V gene. The CDR3 sequence: CASSWDTNYGYTF. Written as DNA, the CDR3 is TGTGCCAGCAGTTGGGACACTAACTATGGCTACACCTTC.